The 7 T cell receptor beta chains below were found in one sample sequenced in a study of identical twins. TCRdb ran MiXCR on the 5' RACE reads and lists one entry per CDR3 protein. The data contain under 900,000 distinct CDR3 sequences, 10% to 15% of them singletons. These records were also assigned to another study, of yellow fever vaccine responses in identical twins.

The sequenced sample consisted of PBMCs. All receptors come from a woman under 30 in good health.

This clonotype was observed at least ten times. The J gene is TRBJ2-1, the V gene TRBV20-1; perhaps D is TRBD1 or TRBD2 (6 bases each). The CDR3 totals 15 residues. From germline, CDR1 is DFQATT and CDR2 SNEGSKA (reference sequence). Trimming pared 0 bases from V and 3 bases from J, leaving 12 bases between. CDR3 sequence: CSARDMEGGYNEQFF. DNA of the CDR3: TGCAGTGCTAGAGATATGGAGGGGGGCTACAATGAGCAGTTCTTC.

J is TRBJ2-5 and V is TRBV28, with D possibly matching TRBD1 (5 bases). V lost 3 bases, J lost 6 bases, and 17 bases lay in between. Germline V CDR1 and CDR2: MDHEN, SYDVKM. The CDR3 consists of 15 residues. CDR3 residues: CASSFSRDSSQTQYF. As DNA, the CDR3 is TGTGCCAGCAGTTTTTCCAGGGATAGTTCACAGACCCAGTACTTC. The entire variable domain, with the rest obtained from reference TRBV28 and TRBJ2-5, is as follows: DVKVTQSSRYLVKRTGEKVFLECVQDMDHENMFWYRQDPGLGLRLIYFSYDVKMKEKGDIPEGYSVSREKKERFSLILESASTNQTSMYLCASSFSRDSSQTQYFGPGTRLLVL.

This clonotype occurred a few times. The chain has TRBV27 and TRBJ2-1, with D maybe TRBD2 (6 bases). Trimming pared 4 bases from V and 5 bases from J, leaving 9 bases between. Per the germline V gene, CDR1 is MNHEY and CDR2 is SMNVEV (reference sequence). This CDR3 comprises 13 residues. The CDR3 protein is CASSWDSNNEQFF. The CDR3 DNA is TGTGCCAGCAGTTGGGACTCGAACAATGAGCAGTTCTTC.

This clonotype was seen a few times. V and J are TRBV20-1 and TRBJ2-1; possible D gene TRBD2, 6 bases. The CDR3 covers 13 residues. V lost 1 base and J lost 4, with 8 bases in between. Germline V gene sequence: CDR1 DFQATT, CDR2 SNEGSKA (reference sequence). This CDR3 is CSARGRAYNEQFF. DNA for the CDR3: TGCAGTGCTAGAGGGAGGGCGTACAATGAGCAGTTCTTC.

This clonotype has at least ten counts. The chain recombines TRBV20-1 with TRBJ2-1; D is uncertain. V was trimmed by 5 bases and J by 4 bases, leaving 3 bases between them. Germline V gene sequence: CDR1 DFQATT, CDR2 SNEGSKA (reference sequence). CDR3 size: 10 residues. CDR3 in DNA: TGCAGTGCTGAATACAATGAGCAGTTCTTC. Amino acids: CSAEYNEQFF.

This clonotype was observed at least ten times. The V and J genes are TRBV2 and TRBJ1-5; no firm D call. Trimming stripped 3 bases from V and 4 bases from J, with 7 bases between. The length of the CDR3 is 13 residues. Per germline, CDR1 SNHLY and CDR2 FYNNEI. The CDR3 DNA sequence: TGTGCCAGCAGTGAGAGTCGAAATCAGCCCCAGCATTTT. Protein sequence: CASSESRNQPQHF.

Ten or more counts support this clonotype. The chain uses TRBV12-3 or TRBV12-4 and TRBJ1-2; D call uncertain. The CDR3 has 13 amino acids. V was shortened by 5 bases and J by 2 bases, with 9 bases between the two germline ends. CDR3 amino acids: CASSTGNNYGYTF. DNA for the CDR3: TGTGCCAGCAGTACCGGGAACAACTATGGCTACACCTTC.